These 10 T cell receptor beta chains were all obtained from the same sample, sequenced in a study of OX40 agonist ivuxolimab in advanced cancers. Only in-frame clones appear in the TCRdb table, and some are missing; sequencing was by immunoSEQ multiplex PCR. The repertoire holds about 15,000 clones, with 70% to 80% as singletons. The material sequenced was CD4+ or CD8+ T cells sorted from blood, taken in a trial of the OX40 agonist ivuxolimab. These receptors were obtained from an adult with an advanced solid tumor such as melanoma, head and neck, liver or kidney cancer.

This clone is medium-sized within its sample. The V gene is TRBV2, the J gene TRBJ2-2; weak D call: TRBD1 (6 bases). CDR1 SNHLY and CDR2 FYNNEI come from the germline V gene. V lost 8 bases and J lost 3, with 31 bases in between. This CDR3 contains 20 residues. The CDR3 here is CASGYAKQGTPRMDTGELFF. The CDR3 coding sequence is TGTGCCAGCGGATACGCCAAACAGGGTACCCCCAGGATGGACACCGGGGAGCTGTTTTTT.

The chain joins TRBV27 to TRBJ1-5; TRBD1 matches 8 bases. Germline V gene data show CDR1 as MNHEY and CDR2 as SMNVEV (reference sequence). This CDR3 spans 15 amino acids. J lost 5 bases, V lost 0 bases, and 3 bases had no gene match. The chain's CDR3 is CASSLSGQGYQPQHF. DNA of the CDR3: TGTGCCAGCAGTTTATCTGGACAGGGCTATCAGCCCCAGCATTTT.

The rearrangement links TRBV4-3 to TRBJ2-1; perhaps TRBD2 as D (6 bases). Trimming left V 7 bases short and J 7 bases short, with 20 bases between. The germline V gene has CDR1 LGHNA and CDR2 YSLEER. The CDR3 extends over 15 amino acids. CDR3: CASTPEMAGRNEQFF. DNA of the CDR3: TGCGCCAGCACCCCAGAGATGGCGGGGAGGAATGAGCAGTTCTTC.

V gene TRBV27 combines with J gene TRBJ2-7, with a possible D match to TRBD1 (6 bases). V gave up 6 bases and J gave up 6 bases, with 18 bases separating them. The CDR3 has 14 residues. Germline CDR1 reads MNHEY; CDR2 reads SMNVEV (reference sequence). CDR3: CASSQTGSLGEQYF. The DNA for the CDR3 is TGTGCCAGCAGCCAGACAGGCTCCCTCGGCGAGCAGTACTTC.

The chain uses TRBV19 and TRBJ1-5; D call uncertain. CDR1 and CDR2 from the germline V gene are LNHDA and SQIVND (reference sequence). CDR3 size: 14 residues. The V and J ends lost 3 bases and 3 bases respectively, with 9 bases between them. The CDR3 reads CASSIWHLNQPQHF. For the CDR3, the DNA is TGTGCCAGTAGTATCTGGCACCTCAATCAGCCCCAGCATTTT.

The chain has TRBV11-3 and TRBJ1-1; D is possibly TRBD1 (6 bases). The CDR3 runs to 14 residues. Germline V CDR1 and CDR2: SGHNT, YENEEA. The ends were cut back, 6 bases at V and 7 bases at J, with 18 bases in the middle. The CDR3 loop is CASSSTGIEIEAFF. CDR3 nucleotides: TGTGCCAGCAGTTCTACAGGGATCGAAATTGAAGCTTTCTTT.

The V and J genes are TRBV10-3 and TRBJ2-5; D is perhaps TRBD1 (6 bases). The V gene's germline CDR1 is ENHRY and CDR2 SYGVKD. V was clipped by 3 bases and J by 1 base, with 15 bases between them. The CDR3 has 16 amino acids. CDR3 protein: CAISEFRQASQETQYF. The CDR3 DNA reads as TGTGCCATCAGTGAATTTAGACAGGCATCCCAAGAGACCCAGTACTTC.

The V gene is TRBV2, the J gene TRBJ1-1, with 8 bases lining up with TRBD1. The V segment lost 5 bases and the J segment 3 bases; nucleotides outside the gene matches: 5. The CDR3 spans 14 residues. The germline V gene has CDR1 SNHLY and CDR2 FYNNEI. CDR3 sequence reads: CASSLQGEYTEAFF. Here the CDR3 DNA reads TGTGCCAGCAGTTTACAGGGGGAATACACTGAAGCTTTCTTT.

The chain is built from TRBV6-4 and TRBJ2-3; a weak D match, TRBD1 (6 bases). In germline, CDR1 is MRHNA, CDR2 SNTAGT. The CDR3 extends over 14 amino acids. The V end lost 0 bases, the J end lost 3 bases, and 7 bases lay between the germline ends. The CDR3 region is CASSDSGQTDTQYF. In nucleotides, the CDR3 is TGTGCCAGCAGTGACTCCGGACAGACAGATACGCAGTATTTT.

This rearrangement joins TRBV5-4 to TRBJ1-4, with 8 nucleotides matching TRBD1. The CDR3 runs 16 residues. From germline, CDR1 is SGHNT and CDR2 YYREEE (reference sequence). V lost 0 bases to trimming and J lost 4 bases; unmatched junction nucleotides: 5. The CDR3 protein is CASSLVGTGDNEKLFF. For the CDR3, the DNA is TGTGCCAGCAGCTTGGTGGGGACAGGAGATAATGAAAAACTGTTTTTT.